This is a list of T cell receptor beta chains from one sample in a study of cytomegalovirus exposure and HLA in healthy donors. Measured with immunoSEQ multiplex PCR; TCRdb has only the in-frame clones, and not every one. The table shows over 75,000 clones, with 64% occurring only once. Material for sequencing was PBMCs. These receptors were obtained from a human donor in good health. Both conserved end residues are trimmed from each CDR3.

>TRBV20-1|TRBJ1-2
SATNTYGYT
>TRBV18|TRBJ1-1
ASSPPTRMVNTEAF
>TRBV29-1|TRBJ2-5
SVERTVQETQY
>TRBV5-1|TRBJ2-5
ASSRGFTEETQY
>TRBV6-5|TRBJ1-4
ASSPQGAGEKLF
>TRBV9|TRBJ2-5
ASSQRGDRAGETQY
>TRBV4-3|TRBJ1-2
ASSQFTVARYGYT
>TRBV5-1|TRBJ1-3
ASTEGQGIGNTIY
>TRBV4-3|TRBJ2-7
ASSLGQGTHEQY
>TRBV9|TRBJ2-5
ASSPQGIQETQY
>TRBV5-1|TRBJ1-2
ASSTSGTGGYGYT
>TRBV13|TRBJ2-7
ASSYLLAGNEQY
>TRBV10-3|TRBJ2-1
AINPDRDYNEQF
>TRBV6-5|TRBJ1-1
ASRPGGIVTEAF
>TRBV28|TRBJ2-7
ASTGGALSVQY
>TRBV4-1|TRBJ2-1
ASRPGLAGNNEQF
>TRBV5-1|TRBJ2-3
ASSGSGAPSTDTQY
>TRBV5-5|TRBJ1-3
ASSLGGRGPGNTIY
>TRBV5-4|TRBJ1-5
ASSLGTQENQPQH
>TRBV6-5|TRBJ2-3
ASSYAGGDGTQY
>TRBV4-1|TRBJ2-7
ASSPYRGEFKQY
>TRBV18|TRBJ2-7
ASSPRPTGDFITYEQY
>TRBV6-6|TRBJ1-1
ASSYSKGLNTEAF
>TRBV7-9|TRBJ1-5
ASSFSIQGLNNQPQH
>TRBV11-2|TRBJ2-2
ASSDRTSGGISRELF
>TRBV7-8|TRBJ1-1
ASSPPPLLLRRENTEAF
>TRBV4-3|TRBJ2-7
ASSRDRHSYEQY
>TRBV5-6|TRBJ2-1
ASSSSGGGGFNEQF
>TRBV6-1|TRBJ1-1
ASSLTGASTEAF
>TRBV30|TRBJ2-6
AWSVLGAGANVLT
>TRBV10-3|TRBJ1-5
AISVGVSNQPQH
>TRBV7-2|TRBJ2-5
ASTPTRGRGTQY
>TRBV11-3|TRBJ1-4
ASSWGDRINEKLF
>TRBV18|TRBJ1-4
ASSPQQGATNEKLF
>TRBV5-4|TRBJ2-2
ASSLPSGGGTGELF
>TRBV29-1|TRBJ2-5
SVELAGGKTQY
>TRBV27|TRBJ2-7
ASSPRGAYEQY
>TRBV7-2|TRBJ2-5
ASSLQWAGQETQY
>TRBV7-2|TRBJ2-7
ASSLVQGADEQY
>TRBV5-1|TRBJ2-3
ASTERGATDTQY
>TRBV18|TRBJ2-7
ASSPGGRLSNEQY
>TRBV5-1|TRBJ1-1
ASSLAPLGQGATEAF
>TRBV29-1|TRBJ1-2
SVEQGNYGYT
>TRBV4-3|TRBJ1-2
ASRGRTGANYGYT
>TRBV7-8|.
ASSFPRTGYYEQY
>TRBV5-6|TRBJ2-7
ASSLGTGGLYTTEQY
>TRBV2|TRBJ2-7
ASSDLKPYEQY
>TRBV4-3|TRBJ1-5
ASSQGGQGHQPQH
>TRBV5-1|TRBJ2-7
ASSLGDGTGAYEQY
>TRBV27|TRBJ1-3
ASSFSGAGGNTIY
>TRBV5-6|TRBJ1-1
ASSLGFGGTGGRGTEAF
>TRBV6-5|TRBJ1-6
ASTPRGFRNSPLH
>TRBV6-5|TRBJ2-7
ASTMDGKSYEQY